The T cell receptor (beta chain) described here comes from a study of blood T cell repertoires in COVID-19. Study as a whole: Samples taken during acute and convalescent COVID-19 were collected in the United States, Italy and Spain.

Per the original methods: Estimated nucleated cell counts came from reference gene primer amplification. The repertoire was sequenced with immunoSEQ multiplex PCR; TCRdb's copy has only in-frame clones and lacks some. That table furnishes V, J and clone size, whereas the DNA furnished D and trimming. Among around 100,000 clones listed, about 91% were seen once. This receptor was taken from a human donor in a cohort sampled during active COVID-19. The sequenced sample was peripheral blood.

The chain's CDR3 is CASSPSGVQETQYF. CDR3 DNA: TGTGCCAGCAGCCCCTCGGGGGTTCAAGAGACCCAGTACTTC. This chain links TRBV5-4 with TRBJ2-5; TRBD2 is a possible D gene (6 bases). V was pared by 4 bases and J by 2 bases, with 12 bases between. Germline CDR1 SGHNT, CDR2 YYREEE (reference sequence). CDR3 size: 14 residues.